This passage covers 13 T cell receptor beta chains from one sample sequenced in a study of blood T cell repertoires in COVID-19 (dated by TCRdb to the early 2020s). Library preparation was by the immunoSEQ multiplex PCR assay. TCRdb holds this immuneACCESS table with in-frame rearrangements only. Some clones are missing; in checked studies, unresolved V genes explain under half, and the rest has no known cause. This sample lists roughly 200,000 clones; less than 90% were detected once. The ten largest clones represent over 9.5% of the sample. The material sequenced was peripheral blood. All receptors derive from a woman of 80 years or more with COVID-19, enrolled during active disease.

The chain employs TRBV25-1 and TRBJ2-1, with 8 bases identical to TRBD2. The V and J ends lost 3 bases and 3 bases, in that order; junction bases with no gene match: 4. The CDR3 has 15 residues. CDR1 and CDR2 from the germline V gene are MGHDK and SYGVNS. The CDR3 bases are TGTGCCAGCAGTGATACCCGGGGGGGCTACAATGAGCAGTTCTTC. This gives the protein CASSDTRGGYNEQFF.

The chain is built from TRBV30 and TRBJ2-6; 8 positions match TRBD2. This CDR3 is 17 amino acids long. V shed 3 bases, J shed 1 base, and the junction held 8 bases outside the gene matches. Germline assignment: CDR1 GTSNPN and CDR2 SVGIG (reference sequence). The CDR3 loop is CAWRWIAGFSGANVLTF. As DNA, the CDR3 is TGTGCCTGGAGGTGGATAGCGGGGTTTTCTGGGGCCAACGTCCTGACTTTC.

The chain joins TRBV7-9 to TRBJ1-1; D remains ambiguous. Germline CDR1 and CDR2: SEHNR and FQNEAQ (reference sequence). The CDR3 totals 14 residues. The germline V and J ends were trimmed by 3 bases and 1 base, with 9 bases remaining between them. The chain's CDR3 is CASSFGVSNTEAFF. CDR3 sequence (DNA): TGTGCCAGCAGCTTCGGGGTATCGAACACTGAAGCTTTCTTT.

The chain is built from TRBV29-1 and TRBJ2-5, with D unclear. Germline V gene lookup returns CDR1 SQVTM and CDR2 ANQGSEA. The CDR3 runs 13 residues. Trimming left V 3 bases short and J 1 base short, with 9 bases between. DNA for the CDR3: TGCAGCGTTGAGGGCAGGTCCCAAGAGACCCAGTACTTC. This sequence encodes CSVEGRSQETQYF.

CDR3 region: CASSAVSGGRGNEQFF. The CDR3 DNA reads as TGTGCCAGCAGCGCAGTTAGCGGGGGGCGGGGCAATGAGCAGTTCTTC. The chain employs TRBV9 and TRBJ2-1; 10 bases agree with TRBD2. The CDR3 consists of 16 residues. J was trimmed by 6 bases and V by 3 bases; bases with no gene match: 9. Germline V lookup: CDR1 SGDLS, CDR2 YYNGEE.

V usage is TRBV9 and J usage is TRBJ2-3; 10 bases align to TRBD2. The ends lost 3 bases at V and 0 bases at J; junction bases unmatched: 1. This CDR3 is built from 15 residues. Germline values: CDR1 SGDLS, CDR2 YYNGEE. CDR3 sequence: CASSERGGSTDTQYF. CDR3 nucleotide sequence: TGTGCCAGCAGCGAGCGGGGGGGCAGCACAGATACGCAGTATTTT.

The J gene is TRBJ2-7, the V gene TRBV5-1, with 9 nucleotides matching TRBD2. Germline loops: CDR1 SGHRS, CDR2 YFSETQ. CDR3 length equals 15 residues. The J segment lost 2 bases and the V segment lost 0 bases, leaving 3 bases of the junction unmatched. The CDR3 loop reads CASSLEGLAPYEQYF. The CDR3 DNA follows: TGCGCCAGCAGCTTGGAGGGACTAGCCCCCTACGAGCAGTACTTC.

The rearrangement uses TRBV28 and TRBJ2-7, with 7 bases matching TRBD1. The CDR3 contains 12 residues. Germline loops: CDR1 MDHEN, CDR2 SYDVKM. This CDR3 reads CVKGTASYEQYF. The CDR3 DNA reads TGTGTTAAGGGGACAGCGTCCTACGAGCAGTACTTC.

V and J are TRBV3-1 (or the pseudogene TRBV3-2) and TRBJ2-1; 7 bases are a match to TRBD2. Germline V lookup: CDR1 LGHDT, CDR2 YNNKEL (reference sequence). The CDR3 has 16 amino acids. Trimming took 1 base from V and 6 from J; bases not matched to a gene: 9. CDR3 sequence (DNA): TGTGCCAGCAGCCAAGTGGGGGGAGGGAATCGCAATGAGCAGTTCTTC. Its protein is CASSQVGGGNRNEQFF.

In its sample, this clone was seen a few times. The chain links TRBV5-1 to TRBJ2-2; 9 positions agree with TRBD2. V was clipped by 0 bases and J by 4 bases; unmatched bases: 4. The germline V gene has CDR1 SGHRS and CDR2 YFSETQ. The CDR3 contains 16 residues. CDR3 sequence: CASSLVVSGGTGELFF. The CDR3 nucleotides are TGCGCCAGCAGCTTGGTGGTTAGCGGGGGCACCGGGGAGCTGTTTTTT.

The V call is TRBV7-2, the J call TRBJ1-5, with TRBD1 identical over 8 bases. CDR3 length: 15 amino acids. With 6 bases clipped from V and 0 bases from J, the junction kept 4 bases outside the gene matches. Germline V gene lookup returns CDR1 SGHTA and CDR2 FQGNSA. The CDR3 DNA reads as TGTGCCAGCAGACGGACAGGGAGTAGCAATCAGCCCCAGCATTTT. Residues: CASRRTGSSNQPQHF. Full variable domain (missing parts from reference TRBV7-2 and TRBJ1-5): GAGVSQSPSNKVTEKGKDVELRCDPISGHTALYWYRQSLGQGLEFLIYFQGNSAPDKSGLPSDRFSAERTGGSVSTLTIQRTQQEDSAVYLCASRRTGSSNQPQHFGDGTRLSIL.

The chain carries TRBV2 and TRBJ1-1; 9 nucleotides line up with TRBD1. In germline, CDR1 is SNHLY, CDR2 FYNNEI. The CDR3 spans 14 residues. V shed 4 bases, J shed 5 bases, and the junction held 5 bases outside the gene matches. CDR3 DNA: TGTGCCAGCAGTGTGACAGGGGGGAGGACTGAAGCTTTCTTT. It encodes CASSVTGGRTEAFF.

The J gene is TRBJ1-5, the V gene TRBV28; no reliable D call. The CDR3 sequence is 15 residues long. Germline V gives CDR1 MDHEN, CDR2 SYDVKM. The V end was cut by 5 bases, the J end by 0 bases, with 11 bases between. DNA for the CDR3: TGTGCCAGCAGTCGGGGTGAACATAGCAATCAGCCCCAGCATTTT. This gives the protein CASSRGEHSNQPQHF. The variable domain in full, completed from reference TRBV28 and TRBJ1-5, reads DVKVTQSSRYLVKRTGEKVFLECVQDMDHENMFWYRQDPGLGLRLIYFSYDVKMKEKGDIPEGYSVSREKKERFSLILESASTNQTSMYLCASSRGEHSNQPQHFGDGTRLSIL.